These 13 T cell receptor beta chains share one sample of origin, sequenced in a study of blood T cell repertoires in COVID-19 (TCRdb year 2020). The library was produced with the immunoSEQ multiplex PCR assay. The clones in this table, taken by TCRdb from immuneACCESS, are in-frame only. Not every clone is retained; where verified, under half of the shortfall comes from an unresolved V gene, and the cause of the rest is unknown. This sample lists about 130,000 clones; 80% to 85% were detected once. 18% of the sample is taken by the ten largest. Source material: PBMCs or T cells enriched from blood (not recorded which). Source of these receptors: a man younger than 45 who had recovered from COVID-19.

This clone was found a few times. In nucleotides, the CDR3 is TGTGCCAGCAGCCCGGGACTTTTTTCCTATGGCTACACCTTC. Translated: CASSPGLFSYGYTF. The V and J genes are TRBV5-6 and TRBJ1-2, with a tentative D call TRBD1 (5 bases). Trimming took 4 bases from V and 4 from J, leaving 14 bases between them. The CDR3 length is 14 residues. CDR1 is SGHDT, CDR2 YYEEEE, per germline. Drawing the rest from reference TRBV5-6 and TRBJ1-2, the complete variable domain is DAGVTQSPTHLIKTRGQQVTLRCSPKSGHDTVSWYQQALGQGPQFIFQYYEEEERQRGNFPDRFSGHQFPNYSSELNVNALLLGDSALYLCASSPGLFSYGYTFGSGTRLTVV.

V and J are TRBV19 and TRBJ1-2, with 7 bases that match TRBD1. J was trimmed by 7 bases and V by 8 bases; bases with no gene match: 16. From germline, CDR1 is LNHDA and CDR2 SQIVND (reference sequence). The CDR3 has 15 residues. The CDR3 region has the DNA TGTGCCAGTCGCCCTCCTCAACAGGGGTTCGGTGGCTACACCTTC. The encoded protein is CASRPPQQGFGGYTF.

This chain joins TRBV3-1 (or the pseudogene TRBV3-2) and TRBJ1-2; possible D gene TRBD1, 5 bases. CDR1 and CDR2 (germline): LGHDT, YNNKEL (reference sequence). V was shortened by 1 base and J by 4 bases, with 16 bases between the two germline ends. This CDR3 spans 16 amino acids. The CDR3 loop reads CASSQGQQGWGYGYTF. The CDR3 bases are TGTGCCAGCAGCCAAGGTCAGCAGGGCTGGGGCTATGGCTACACCTTC.

This clone was detected only a few times. Other DNA sequences of this sample code for an identical CDR3. The genes are TRBV6-4 and TRBJ2-3, with 8 bases matching TRBD2. V dropped 0 bases and J dropped 1; count of bases not matched to a gene: 0. This CDR3 comprises 15 residues. Germline CDR1 and CDR2: MRHNA and SNTAGT. This CDR3 reads CASSDSSGGTDTQYF. The DNA of the CDR3 is TGTGCCAGCAGTGACTCTAGCGGGGGCACAGATACGCAGTATTTT.

This clone was seen a single time. V usage is TRBV2 and J usage is TRBJ2-7, with D maybe TRBD1 (5 bases). CDR1 is SNHLY, CDR2 FYNNEI, per germline. Trimming took 1 base from V and 2 from J, leaving 6 bases between them. This CDR3 spans 13 amino acids. DNA of the CDR3: TGTGCCAGCAGTGAAGGACAGACCTACGAGCAGTACGTC. It translates to CASSEGQTYEQYV.

The chain uses TRBV6-5 and TRBJ2-1; possible D gene TRBD2, 6 bases. The CDR3 is 15 residues long. Deletions cut 5 bases from V and 0 bases from J, with 11 bases between. Germline V gene sequence: CDR1 MNHEY, CDR2 SVGAGI. The CDR3: CASSSHGGSYNEQFF. CDR3 coding DNA: TGTGCCAGCAGTAGTCACGGGGGCTCCTACAATGAGCAGTTCTTC.

The rearrangement links TRBV7-9 to TRBJ2-7; 13 bases are a match to TRBD2. Germline V lookup: CDR1 SEHNR, CDR2 FQNEAQ (reference sequence). V shed 4 bases and J 5 bases; nucleotides not matched to a gene: 8. CDR3 length equals 16 residues. This chain's CDR3 is CASSSTSGRAPNEQYF. Here the CDR3 DNA reads TGTGCCAGCAGCTCAACTAGCGGGAGGGCCCCCAACGAGCAGTACTTC.

The rearrangement joins TRBV6-5 to TRBJ1-5; D remains unclear. The V end lost 0 bases, the J end lost 4 bases, and 7 bases lay between the germline ends. This CDR3 has 14 residues. CDR1 and CDR2 (germline): MNHEY, SVGAGI. The CDR3 loop reads CASSYSSINQPQHF. The CDR3 DNA reads as TGTGCCAGCAGTTACTCGTCCATTAATCAGCCCCAGCATTTT.

This clone has a single count. The chain joins TRBV2 to TRBJ2-5; tentative D call: TRBD1 (7 bases). The V gene lost 5 bases and the J gene lost 5 bases, with 18 bases spanning the gap. This CDR3 is built from 15 residues. Germline V gene sequence: CDR1 SNHLY, CDR2 FYNNEI. CDR3 in DNA: TGTGCCAGCAGTCCATTACAGGGGAGGTGGGAGACCCAGTACTTC. Its translation is CASSPLQGRWETQYF.

The rearrangement joins TRBV6-5 to TRBJ1-6; D is possibly TRBD1 (5 bases). The ends were cut back, 8 bases at V and 10 bases at J, with 15 bases in the middle. CDR1 is MNHEY and CDR2 is SVGAGI in the germline V gene. CDR3 length: 13 residues. CDR3 bases: TGTGCCAGCGGTCGGGCCGGGGGATCACCCCTCCACTTT. It encodes CASGRAGGSPLHF.

A few counts support this clone. The genes are TRBV29-1 and TRBJ1-1; perhaps TRBD1 as D (5 bases). V lost 6 bases to trimming and J lost 0 bases, with 20 bases between them. In germline, CDR1 is SQVTM, CDR2 ANQGSEA. The CDR3 sequence is 16 residues long. In nucleotides, the CDR3 is TGCAGCGTCGCGCGGGGCGGGAGGGTGATGAACACTGAAGCTTTCTTT. Encoded protein: CSVARGGRVMNTEAFF. Together with reference TRBV29-1 and TRBJ1-1, the CDR3 gives the full variable domain: SAVISQKPSRDICQRGTSLTIQCQVDSQVTMMFWYRQQPGQSLTLIATANQGSEATYESGFVIDKFPISRPNLTFSTLTVSNMSPEDSSIYLCSVARGGRVMNTEAFFGQGTRLTVV.

This clone appeared once. The chain combines TRBV11-2 with TRBJ1-1; 7 bases fit TRBD1. V lost 5 bases to trimming and J lost 7 bases; unmatched junction nucleotides: 4. Germline CDR1 and CDR2: SGHAT and FQNNGV. The CDR3 is 12 residues long. The CDR3 DNA is TGTGCCAGCAGCCCGGACAGGTATGAAGCTTTCTTT. Its translation is CASSPDRYEAFF.

The chain links TRBV18 to TRBJ1-6; 10 nucleotides line up with TRBD1. This CDR3 has 18 residues. From germline, CDR1 is KGHSH and CDR2 LQKENI. Losses at the gene ends were 2 bases for V and 6 bases for J; bases not matched to a gene: 10. This chain's CDR3 is CASSPWAGTGASNSPLHF. As DNA, the CDR3 is TGTGCCAGCTCACCATGGGCCGGGACAGGGGCAAGTAATTCACCCCTCCACTTT.